This entry features one T cell receptor beta chain sequence. This clone occurred a few times. Its antigen specificity is not known. No clone much larger than this one lies a single base away; base qualities are absent. Relative to germline, V is 1 base shorter and J is 0 bases shorter, with 10 bases between their ends. The CDR3 holds 16 amino acids from the cysteine to the phenylalanine. The DNA shown is the 48-base CDR3, in frame from base 1. Sequences SGHAT (CDR1) and FQNNGV (CDR2) are obtained from the germline V gene. This sample was taken from a study of T cells in localized non-small cell lung cancer (TCRdb year 2020). For context, the study as a whole: The study analyzed T cell repertoires of hundreds of early-stage NSCLC patients, comparing tumors and uninvolved tumor-adjacent lungs. The cohort was made up of around 220 treatment-naive NSCLC patients whose localized lung tumors had been resected. The mean age of the NSCLC patients was under 70 years, with fewer than 150 men and 85 to 110 women. Results the study describes overall, beyond this receptor: Since the design was exploratory, TCR variables were selected using unadjusted p-values with no false-discovery rate correction. Because multi-region tumor sequencing was not performed, intratumor heterogeneity could not be ruled out. A median of around 50 of the top 100 tumor clones turned up in the paired uninvolved adjacent lung, and 25 to 30 of those clones also ranked among the top 100 of that same adjacent lung. Longer overall survival was associated with higher blood T cell density, whereas shorter survival was associated with higher adjacent-lung clonality. Uninvolved tumor-adjacent lung showed the highest T cell clonality, higher than tumor, which suggests more focused antigenic responses in the uninvolved tumor-adjacent lung.

At diagnosis, tumor, uninvolved tumor-adjacent lung and peripheral blood were collected and then preserved as a mix of FFPE and fresh-frozen material. For TCR repertoire profiling, blood samples were analyzed as peripheral blood mononuclear cells. The immunoSEQ Assay was used to sequence TCR beta CDR3 regions from DNA. Turning to the authors' computational methods: To compute T cell density, TCR beta template counts were normalized to usable DNA, which was estimated by amplifying housekeeping genes. Richness was estimated using the preseqR package, with extrapolation to 400,000 templates for PBMC samples and to 120,000 templates for tissue samples. Clonality was taken to be one minus Pielou's evenness. Tissue-enriched TCRs were identified by differential abundance testing using productive amino-acid clonotypes, minimum total count 5 and alpha 0.1. The Jaccard Index and the Morisita Overlap Index were used to quantify repertoire overlap between compartments. GLIPH grouped TCR beta CDR3s together with public tetramer-defined viral CDR3s, and a viral motif had to include at least three viral sequences and show V-gene enrichment. Not all clones reach the TCRdb copy of this immuneACCESS table, which keeps in-frame sequences only. Checked studies attribute under half of the gap to unresolved V genes and leave the rest unexplained. V and J calls and clone size are copied from that table; D and trimming were computed from the DNA. This sample holds fewer than 25,000 clones; roughly 86% were observed only once. 5.8% of the sample is in the top ten clones.

The material sequenced was peripheral blood, taken before any cancer treatment. This TCR derives from a male donor aged 60 or over with stage II squamous cell lung carcinoma. The V and J genes are TRBV11-2 and TRBJ1-3; no D gene call is confident. The encoded CDR3 is CASSLGLLGSGNTIYF. The sequence in DNA is TGTGCCAGCAGCTTAGGGTTATTGGGCTCTGGAAACACCATATATTTT.